This TCR beta chain was sequenced for a study of radiotherapy plus CTLA-4 blockade in lung cancer. Study-level background: Objective response rate was around 20%; disease control rate, around 33%.

Germline trimming cut 1 base from V and 6 bases from J; bases unmatched to any gene: 13. This CDR3 is built from 16 residues. Germline assignment: CDR1 SGHTS and CDR2 YDEGEE. General study points: Radiotherapy with ipilimumab was followed by blood expansion of tumor-derived clones.

TCRdb's table, derived via immunoSEQ multiplex PCR, lists solely in-frame clones and lacks some. The top ten clones hold 0.84% of a sample with around 90,000 clones, about 83% of them seen once. Details on this clone: The antigen remains undetermined.

Material: peripheral blood, obtained from a patient treated with radiotherapy plus ipilimumab. This TCR derives from a human donor with non-small cell lung cancer who had stable disease on radiotherapy plus ipilimumab. J is TRBJ2-7 and V is TRBV5-8; 7 nucleotides agree with TRBD1. The CDR3 sequence is CASSLNAGGMWGEQYF. The CDR3 nucleotides read TGTGCCAGCAGCTTGAACGCAGGGGGTATGTGGGGCGAGCAGTACTTC.